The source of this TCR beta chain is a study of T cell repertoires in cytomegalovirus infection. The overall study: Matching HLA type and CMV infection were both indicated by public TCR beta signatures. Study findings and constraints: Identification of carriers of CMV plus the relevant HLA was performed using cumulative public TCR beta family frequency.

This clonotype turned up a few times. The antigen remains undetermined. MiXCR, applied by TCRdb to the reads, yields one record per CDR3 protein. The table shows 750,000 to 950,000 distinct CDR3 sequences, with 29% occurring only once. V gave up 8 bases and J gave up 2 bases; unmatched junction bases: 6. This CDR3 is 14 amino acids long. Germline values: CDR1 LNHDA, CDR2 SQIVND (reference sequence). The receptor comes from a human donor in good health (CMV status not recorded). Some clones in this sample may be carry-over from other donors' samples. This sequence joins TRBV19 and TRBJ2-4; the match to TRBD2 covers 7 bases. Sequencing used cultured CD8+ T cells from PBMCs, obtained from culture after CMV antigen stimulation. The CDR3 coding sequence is TGTGCCAGTTTGGGGGGGGTGACCAAAAACATTCAGTACTTC. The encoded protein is CASLGGVTKNIQYF.